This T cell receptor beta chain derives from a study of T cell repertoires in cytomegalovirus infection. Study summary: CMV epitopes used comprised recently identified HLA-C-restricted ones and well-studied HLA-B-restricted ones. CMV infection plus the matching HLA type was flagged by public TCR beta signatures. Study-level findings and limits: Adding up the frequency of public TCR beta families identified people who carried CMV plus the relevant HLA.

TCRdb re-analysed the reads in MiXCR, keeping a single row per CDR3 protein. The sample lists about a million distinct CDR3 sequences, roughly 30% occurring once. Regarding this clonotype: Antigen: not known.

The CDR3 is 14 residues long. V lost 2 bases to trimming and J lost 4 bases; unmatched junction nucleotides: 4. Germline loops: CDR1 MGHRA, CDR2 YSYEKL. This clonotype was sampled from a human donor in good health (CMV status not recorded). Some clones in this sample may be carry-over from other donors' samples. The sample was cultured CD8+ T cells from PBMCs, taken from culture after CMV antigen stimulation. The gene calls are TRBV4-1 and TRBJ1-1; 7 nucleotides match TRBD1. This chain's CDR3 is CASSQPGGFTEAFF. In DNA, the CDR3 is TGCGCCAGCAGCCAACCAGGGGGATTCACTGAAGCTTTCTTT.